This T cell receptor beta chain was identified in a study of Graves' ophthalmopathy and Graves' hyperthyroidism (dated by TCRdb to 2016 to 2019). Concerning the study at large: Peripheral blood was collected before any treatment was given, at the time of initial diagnosis. An independent validation cohort was composed of around 19 hyperthyroidism patients and around 16 patients who later progressed from hyperthyroidism to ophthalmopathy. To explore V-J signatures distinguishing ophthalmopathy from hyperthyroidism, a discovery set of around 100 patients (around 44 ophthalmopathy, some 57 stable hyperthyroidism) was enrolled. In total, 135 blood samples were TCR-sequenced: some 43 ophthalmopathy, approximately 75 hyperthyroidism and some 17 hyperthyroidism-to-ophthalmopathy patients. In several hyperthyroidism patients, the T-cell repertoire of thyroid tissue was compared with the T-cell repertoire of blood. Once sampling was done, hyperthyroidism patients were given methimazole at a starting dose of 30 mg daily, while ophthalmopathy patients were given high-dose intravenous methylprednisolone. The study used signatures of the TCR beta repertoire to tell Graves' ophthalmopathy apart from Graves' hyperthyroidism and to predict which patients would progress to ophthalmopathy.

For repertoire sequencing, the TCR beta CDR3 regions were amplified from RNA transcripts. HTBI primers and the Qiagen OneStep RT-PCR kit were used in a first-round RT-PCR, which was followed by a second-round multiplex PCR, size selection and purification. Libraries were sequenced paired-end with 100 bp reads on an Illumina HiSeq2000. As for how the authors treated the data: SOAPnuke was used for read processing, and reads with adapters, uncalled bases, a mean Phred below 15, or no exact constant-primer or identifier match were discarded. COPE v1.2.5 was used to merge the high-quality paired reads. Each unique nucleotide sequence was treated as a clonotype, and MiTCR v1.1 was used to align the clonotypes to the IMGT TRB V, D and J references. The analysis was limited to V-J combinations with a frequency above 0.0001, which together covered around 99% of the repertoires. A TCR clonal expansion and chaos score per V-J combination was defined as the ratio of F50 clonal expansion to chaos observed in the TCRdist matrix. Welch's t-statistics and random forest were used to reduce features to 13 V-J combinations, which were fed into a naive Bayes classifier. The similarity between thyroid and blood repertoires was quantified using the Morisita-Horn index. The public reads were quality trimmed at Q25 with fastp and then assembled into clones with MiXCR by TCRdb, keeping productive beta chains. Rows are combined by CDR3 protein, so each entry shows the most common genes and DNA. The authors' filters were not applied to this entry. This sample is represented by around 600,000 distinct CDR3 sequences; approximately 39% of them were singletons. 2.5% to 3.5% of the sample goes to the ten largest clones.

The ophthalmopathy patients had moderately to severely active disease, with a Clinical Activity Score of 3 or higher, a NOSPECS grade of 4 or higher, and a disease duration of less than 3 months. Patients were excluded if they had other autoimmune diseases, uncontrolled infections, pregnancy or lactation. Clinical symptoms, serum thyroxine, TRAb, thyroid ultrasound and orbital computed tomography were used for diagnosis. PBMCs were isolated from 10 ml of fresh peripheral blood by Ficoll-Paque density gradient centrifugation. Total RNA was extracted using Trizol reagent, and RNA quality was checked on an Agilent 2100 Bioanalyzer. As concerns this clonotype: Its cognate antigen has yet to be identified. Being one base from a much bigger clone, this may be a read error. The CDR3 end shows no conserved phenylalanine or tryptophan, and so a read error is likely.

What the authors observed across the whole study: In validation, the model predicted ophthalmopathy progression with 70.59% sensitivity and approximately 78% specificity; roughly eleven predicted patients were CT-confirmed with GO in a median of around 6 months. Most of the expanded thyroid clonotypes with a frequency above 0.001 were also detected in blood, and it was suggested that the thyroid immune response may be reflected by blood repertoires. In cross-validation, the 13-signature model distinguished ophthalmopathy from stable hyperthyroidism with about 90% sensitivity and just under 84% specificity, and in the test set the corresponding values were approximately 80% and 68%. Sample size was not predetermined statistically, and investigators were not blinded to group allocation.

Reading the germline V gene gives CDR1 SGHRS and CDR2 YFSETQ. Ends included, the CDR3 has 14 residues. The read is trimmed to its CDR3 DNA, 42 bases read in frame from base 1. V and J lose 3 bases and 6 bases, and a span of 12 bases separates them. Sequencing was done on a sample of peripheral blood. The sequence is built from TRBV5-1 and TRBJ1-4, with a weak D call of TRBD1 (5 bases match). The receptor was derived from an adult man with Graves' ophthalmopathy. The CDR3 corresponds to CASSWAGEDEKLFL. The DNA sequence follows: TGCGCCAGCAGCTGGGCGGGGGAGGATGAAAAACTGTTTCTT.